These 18 T cell receptor beta chains were sequenced from one sample in a study of blood T cell repertoires in COVID-19. TCRdb's copy holds only in-frame clones and misses some; the assay was immunoSEQ multiplex PCR. This repertoire shows more than 55,000 clones, about 86% found once; its top ten account for 4.4%. The sequenced sample was peripheral blood. The receptors shown here come from a man in his fifties or sixties with active COVID-19.

The chain joins TRBV5-1 to TRBJ2-3, with TRBD1 as a possible D gene (6 bases). Trimming pared 0 bases from V and 3 bases from J, leaving 11 bases between. This CDR3 region has 15 residues. Germline CDR1 reads SGHRS; CDR2 reads YFSETQ. CDR3 DNA: TGCGCCAGCAGCTTGGTTGGACAGAAAACAGATACGCAGTATTTT. Protein sequence: CASSLVGQKTDTQYF.

This chain joins TRBV7-9 and TRBJ1-5; TRBD1 might be the D (5 bases). Germline loops: CDR1 SEHNR, CDR2 FQNEAQ (reference sequence). This CDR3 is built from 15 residues. Trimming stripped 4 bases from V and 4 bases from J, with 14 bases between. The CDR3 region is CASSSPGGGNQPQHF. CDR3 DNA sequence: TGTGCCAGCAGCTCCCCGGGGGGTGGGAATCAGCCCCAGCATTTT.

The rearrangement uses TRBV13 and TRBJ2-7, with 9 nucleotides matching TRBD1. CDR3 length: 16 amino acids. Trimming took 1 base from V and 5 from J; bases not matched to a gene: 9. CDR1 is PRHDT and CDR2 is FYEKMQ in the germline V gene (reference sequence). This CDR3 reads CASSLASGQGTHEQYF. CDR3 nucleotide sequence: TGTGCCAGCAGCTTAGCCTCGGGACAGGGTACCCACGAGCAGTACTTC.

V usage is TRBV2 and J usage is TRBJ1-1; D is unclear. Trimming cost V 8 bases and J 0 bases, with 10 bases left between them. This CDR3 has 13 amino acids. Germline V gene sequence: CDR1 SNHLY, CDR2 FYNNEI. The CDR3 DNA reads TGTGCCAGCGAGGTGTACATGAACACTGAAGCTTTCTTT. As protein: CASEVYMNTEAFF.

The V and J genes are TRBV24-1 and TRBJ2-1; TRBD1 agrees at 9 bases. This CDR3 spans 14 amino acids. Germline V gene sequence: CDR1 KGHDR, CDR2 SFDVKD. Losses at the gene ends were 8 bases for V and 2 bases for J; bases not matched to a gene: 3. The CDR3 here is CATKDRGPYNEQFF. DNA for the CDR3: TGTGCCACCAAGGACAGGGGCCCCTACAATGAGCAGTTCTTC.

J is TRBJ1-5 and V is TRBV27; TRBD1 matches 8 bases. CDR3 length: 15 residues. CDR1 and CDR2 (germline): MNHEY, SMNVEV (reference sequence). J was trimmed by 6 bases and V by 5 bases; bases with no gene match: 9. The DNA for the CDR3 is TGTGCCAGCAGTATAAACGGACAGGGAGGTCAGCCCCAGCATTTT. Translated, it gives CASSINGQGGQPQHF.

This clone came up a few times. The chain recombines TRBV4-2 with TRBJ2-7; 12 bases fit TRBD2. From germline, CDR1 is LGHNA and CDR2 YNFKEQ. The CDR3 runs 15 residues. J was trimmed by 2 bases and V by 1 base; bases with no gene match: 0. The DNA for the CDR3 is TGTGCCAGCAGCCAAGGGACTAGCGGGGCCTACGAGCAGTACTTC. Protein product: CASSQGTSGAYEQYF.

Only one count was recorded for this clone. For the CDR3, the DNA is TGTGCCAGCAGGAGGACTGGGGCCAACGTCCTGACTTTC. Its translation: CASRRTGANVLTF. The J gene is TRBJ2-6, the V gene TRBV7-3; D is undetermined. Trimming left V 6 bases short and J 2 bases short, with 5 bases between. This CDR3 is built from 13 residues. Germline V gives CDR1 SGHTA, CDR2 FQGTGA.

This clone occurred once. V and J are TRBV5-4 and TRBJ1-3; D not resolved. The CDR3 contains 15 residues. Germline CDR1 is SGHNT and CDR2 is YYREEE (reference sequence). V lost 4 bases to trimming and J lost 0 bases, with 11 bases between them. CDR3 protein: CASSPDGSSGNTIYF. The CDR3 DNA reads TGTGCCAGCAGCCCGGACGGGAGCTCTGGAAACACCATATATTTT.

The chain has TRBV3-1 (or the pseudogene TRBV3-2) and TRBJ2-5; 12 nucleotides agree with TRBD2. Unmatched junction bases numbered 11, after V lost 1 base and J lost 5 bases. This CDR3 has 18 residues. The V gene's germline CDR1 is LGHDT and CDR2 YNNKEL (reference sequence). CDR3 nucleotide sequence: TGTGCCAGCAGCCAAGTCGCTAGCGGGGGGGCGGTTGGGGAGACCCAGTACTTC. Translating it yields CASSQVASGGAVGETQYF.

CDR3 region: CASSHLGVQETQYF. The CDR3 nucleotides are TGTGCCAGCAGCCATCTCGGGGTCCAAGAGACCCAGTACTTC. The rearrangement uses TRBV14 and TRBJ2-5, with D maybe TRBD2 (5 bases). The length of the CDR3 is 14 residues. The germline CDR1 and CDR2 sequences are SGHDN and FVKESK. V dropped 3 bases and J dropped 1 base, with 9 bases sitting between them.

The rearrangement links TRBV7-3 to TRBJ2-7; TRBD2 matches 7 bases. CDR3 size: 13 residues. Germline trimming cut 4 bases from V and 9 bases from J; bases unmatched to any gene: 9. Germline V gives CDR1 SGHTA, CDR2 FQGTGA. The CDR3 protein is CASSSQGEGGQYF. The DNA for the CDR3 is TGTGCCAGCAGCTCACAAGGGGAGGGCGGGCAGTACTTC.

V usage is TRBV3-1 (or the pseudogene TRBV3-2) and J usage is TRBJ2-5; D not certain. Germline V gives CDR1 LGHDT, CDR2 YNNKEL (reference sequence). The CDR3 is 13 amino acids. V was clipped by 3 bases and J by 7 bases, with 12 bases between them. CDR3 nucleotide sequence: TGTGCCAGCAGCCACCTTAATGCCGGGACCCAGTACTTC. It specifies CASSHLNAGTQYF.

This clone was recorded only once. The chain has TRBV18 and TRBJ2-1; 8 bases line up with TRBD2. The CDR3 consists of 14 residues. Losses at the gene ends were 3 bases for V and 6 bases for J; bases not matched to a gene: 4. Germline CDR1 KGHSH, CDR2 LQKENI. The chain's CDR3 is CASSPQRESNEQFF. The CDR3 DNA is TGTGCCAGCTCACCCCAGCGGGAGAGCAATGAGCAGTTCTTC.

CDR3 sequence: CASSLGSTGANVLTF. CDR3 nucleotides: TGTGCCAGCAGCCTAGGGAGTACTGGGGCCAACGTCCTGACTTTC. The gene calls are TRBV5-5 and TRBJ2-6; TRBD2 is a possible D gene (5 bases). Germline V gene lookup returns CDR1 SGHKS and CDR2 YYEKEE (reference sequence). This CDR3 comprises 15 residues. V lost 4 bases and J 2 bases, leaving 10 bases between the germline ends.

The chain uses TRBV7-8 and TRBJ2-1, with 8 positions matching TRBD1. The V segment lost 5 bases and the J segment 3 bases; nucleotides outside the gene matches: 9. CDR3 length: 16 amino acids. The germline gives CDR1 SGHVS, CDR2 FQNEAQ. The CDR3 bases are TGTGCCAGCAGCGAGTTCGAGACAGGGGACTACAATGAGCAGTTCTTC. Protein product: CASSEFETGDYNEQFF. The whole variable domain, remainder taken from reference TRBV7-8 and TRBJ2-1, is GAGVSQSPRYKVAKRGQDVALRCDPISGHVSLFWYQQALGQGPEFLTYFQNEAQLDKSGLPSDRFFAERPEGSVSTLKIQRTQQEDSAVYLCASSEFETGDYNEQFFGPGTRLTVL.

The rearrangement uses TRBV9 and TRBJ2-5; 13 bases match TRBD2. Germline CDR1 reads SGDLS; CDR2 reads YYNGEE. J gave up 5 bases and V 2 bases, and 9 bases lay outside the gene matches. The CDR3 covers 17 residues. CDR3 DNA sequence: TGTGCCAGCAGCGTGACCAATGGACTAGCGGGGGTGGAGACCCAGTACTTC. It translates to CASSVTNGLAGVETQYF.

CDR3 DNA: TGCGCCAGCAGCTTGGGTGGACTAGCGGGGATTACCGGGGAGCTGTTTTTT. Translated: CASSLGGLAGITGELFF. The rearrangement joins TRBV5-1 to TRBJ2-2; 12 nucleotides align to TRBD2. The CDR3 has 17 residues. Looked up from germline, CDR1 is SGHRS and CDR2 is YFSETQ. The ends lost 0 bases at V and 5 bases at J; junction bases unmatched: 5.